The clone carrying this T cell receptor (beta chain) was seen just once. What it recognizes is unknown. The data are from a study of OX40 agonist ivuxolimab in advanced cancers. Study-wide findings and caveats: At 0.1 to 3.0 mg/kg, CD4+ and CD8+ blood T cells expanded clonally by week 6.

Measured with immunoSEQ multiplex PCR; TCRdb has only the in-frame clones, and not every one. The repertoire holds approximately 13,000 clones, roughly 87% seen once, with about two thirds in the top ten. Trimming took off 3 bases at V and 8 bases at J, with 11 bases between the two ends. Germline V gene data show CDR1 as SGHDT and CDR2 as YYEEEE. The CDR3 spans 12 residues. The receptor was derived from an adult with an advanced solid tumor such as melanoma, head and neck, liver or kidney cancer. V gene TRBV5-6 combines with J gene TRBJ1-2; a possible D gene is TRBD1 (5 bases). Here the sequenced sample was CD4+ or CD8+ T cells sorted from blood, taken in a trial of the OX40 agonist ivuxolimab. As DNA, the CDR3 is TGTGCCAGCAGCTGGGGGGACCAGGGCTACACCTTC. It translates to CASSWGDQGYTF.